These T cell receptor beta chains were read from a single sample in a study of T cells in Graves' hyperthyroidism and ophthalmopathy. MiXCR, applied by TCRdb to the multiplex PCR reads, yields one record per CDR3 protein. The table includes 600,000 to 800,000 distinct CDR3 sequences, roughly 32% detected once. The sequencing sample was made of blood. Receptors originate from a woman aged 40 to 55 with Graves' hyperthyroidism. Both conserved end residues are part of each CDR3. The order of the fields is V gene, clone size, J gene, D gene, CDR3 protein, CDR3 DNA. A D gene is named only where the DNA matches it firmly. Clone size is stated in some rows and not others, as once, few, many or a class when expanded.

v_gene: TRBV7-2; abundance: few; j_gene: TRBJ1-1; d_gene: NA; CDR3aa: CASSSRSGSPEAFF; CDR3nt: TGTGCCAGCAGCTCCCGATCGGGGTCCCCTGAAGCTTTCTTT
v_gene: TRBV29-1; abundance: once; j_gene: TRBJ1-1; d_gene: NA; CDR3aa: CSVDGSYYEGTEAFF; CDR3nt: TGCAGCGTAGACGGATCGTATTATGAGGGCACTGAAGCTTTCTTT
v_gene: TRBV7-2; abundance: many; j_gene: TRBJ1-6; d_gene: NA; CDR3aa: CASSLAQSGGMADSPLHF; CDR3nt: TGTGCCAGCAGCTTAGCACAGTCGGGGGGCATGGCAGATTCACCCCTCCACTTT
v_gene: TRBV6-6; abundance: few; j_gene: TRBJ1-2; d_gene: TRBD1; CDR3aa: CASRGIGQGEHGYTF; CDR3nt: TGTGCCAGCAGGGGCATTGGACAGGGGGAACATGGCTACACCTTC
v_gene: TRBV6-5; abundance: NA; j_gene: TRBJ2-7; d_gene: TRBD2; CDR3aa: CASSPPASGRNEQYF; CDR3nt: TGTGCCAGCAGTCCCCCAGCTAGCGGGAGGAACGAGCAGTACTTC
v_gene: TRBV19; abundance: NA; j_gene: TRBJ1-2; d_gene: TRBD1; CDR3aa: CASSNLPGQRDKGYTF; CDR3nt: TGTGCCAGTAGTAACCTTCCGGGACAGAGGGATAAGGGCTACACCTTC
v_gene: TRBV10-3; abundance: NA; j_gene: TRBJ2-7; d_gene: NA; CDR3aa: CASSFVGVSYEQYF; CDR3nt: TGTGCCAGCAGTTTCGTAGGGGTATCCTACGAGCAGTACTTC
v_gene: TRBV12-3/TRBV12-4; abundance: NA; j_gene: TRBJ1-2; d_gene: TRBD1; CDR3aa: CASSWVTGGSGGYTF; CDR3nt: TGTGCCAGCAGTTGGGTGACAGGGGGTTCAGGTGGCTACACCTTC
v_gene: TRBV28; abundance: NA; j_gene: TRBJ1-2; d_gene: NA; CDR3aa: CASSLSRQGGGYTF; CDR3nt: TGTGCCAGCAGTTTATCGCGCCAGGGAGGAGGCTACACCTTC
v_gene: TRBV10-3; abundance: NA; j_gene: TRBJ1-2; d_gene: NA; CDR3aa: CASQGGNRDGYTF; CDR3nt: TGTGCCTCCCAAGGGGGAAACAGGGATGGCTACACCTTC
v_gene: TRBV3-1; abundance: NA; j_gene: TRBJ2-5; d_gene: NA; CDR3aa: CASRDALSTAYQETQYF; CDR3nt: TGTGCCAGCAGAGACGCACTATCGACAGCCTACCAAGAGACCCAGTACTTC
v_gene: TRBV15; abundance: many; j_gene: TRBJ1-4; d_gene: NA; CDR3aa: CATSRDTLFWGTNEKLFF; CDR3nt: TGTGCCACCAGCAGAGACACTTTGTTTTGGGGCACTAATGAAAAACTGTTTTTT
v_gene: TRBV7-9; abundance: NA; j_gene: TRBJ2-3; d_gene: NA; CDR3aa: CASSPRLSTDTQYF; CDR3nt: TGTGCCAGCAGCCCGCGACTGAGCACAGATACGCAGTATTTT
v_gene: TRBV7-9; abundance: NA; j_gene: TRBJ2-7; d_gene: NA; CDR3aa: CASSLEEDEQYF; CDR3nt: TGTGCCAGCAGCTTAGAAGAGGATGAGCAGTACTTC
v_gene: TRBV25-1; abundance: few; j_gene: TRBJ2-6; d_gene: NA; CDR3aa: CASSYWGPISGANVLTF; CDR3nt: TGTGCCAGCAGTTATTGGGGCCCGATCTCTGGGGCCAACGTCCTGACTTTC
v_gene: TRBV12-3/TRBV12-4; abundance: NA; j_gene: TRBJ1-5; d_gene: NA; CDR3aa: CASSFGTTSFNQPQHF; CDR3nt: TGTGCCAGCAGTTTCGGGACAACTTCCTTCAATCAGCCCCAGCATTTT
v_gene: TRBV7-8; abundance: NA; j_gene: TRBJ1-3; d_gene: NA; CDR3aa: CAGSLVGSPGNTIYF; CDR3nt: TGTGCCGGCAGCTTGGTGGGATCCCCTGGAAACACCATATATTTT
v_gene: TRBV6-2/TRBV6-3; abundance: few; j_gene: TRBJ2-5; d_gene: NA; CDR3aa: CASSYSFDTGSRETQYF; CDR3nt: TGTGCCAGCAGTTACTCCTTCGATACAGGGTCTCGGGAGACCCAGTACTTC
v_gene: TRBV7-2; abundance: NA; j_gene: TRBJ1-5; d_gene: TRBD1; CDR3aa: CASSLVSGGEKPQHF; CDR3nt: TGTGCCAGCAGCTTAGTTTCAGGGGGCGAGAAGCCCCAGCATTTT
v_gene: TRBV7-2; abundance: few; j_gene: TRBJ1-6; d_gene: NA; CDR3aa: CASSQARGAGPLHF; CDR3nt: TGTGCCAGCAGCCAGGCCCGGGGGGCGGGTCCCCTCCACTTT
v_gene: TRBV5-1; abundance: many; j_gene: TRBJ1-1; d_gene: NA; CDR3aa: CASRFGGGQGVLNTEAFF; CDR3nt: TGCGCCAGCAGATTCGGGGGGGGACAAGGCGTTTTGAACACTGAAGCTTTCTTT
v_gene: TRBV20-1; abundance: many; j_gene: TRBJ1-2; d_gene: NA; CDR3aa: CSARENGRALGYTF; CDR3nt: TGCAGTGCTAGAGAGAACGGCAGGGCGTTAGGCTACACCTTC
v_gene: TRBV9; abundance: many; j_gene: TRBJ2-2; d_gene: NA; CDR3aa: CASSVAGANTGELFF; CDR3nt: TGTGCCAGCAGCGTAGCGGGGGCGAACACCGGGGAGCTGTTTTTT
v_gene: TRBV12-3/TRBV12-4; abundance: NA; j_gene: TRBJ2-7; d_gene: NA; CDR3aa: CASSSGQLGEQYF; CDR3nt: TGTGCCAGCAGTTCCGGACAGTTAGGAGAGCAGTACTTC
v_gene: TRBV20-1; abundance: few; j_gene: TRBJ2-7; d_gene: NA; CDR3aa: CSARGAQGGLEQYF; CDR3nt: TGCAGTGCTAGAGGGGCCCAGGGCGGGCTCGAGCAGTACTTC
v_gene: TRBV6-5; abundance: few; j_gene: TRBJ2-7; d_gene: TRBD2; CDR3aa: CASSFVRGGEYYEQYF; CDR3nt: TGTGCCAGCAGTTTCGTTCGGGGGGGCGAGTACTACGAGCAGTACTTC
v_gene: TRBV5-1; abundance: many; j_gene: TRBJ2-5; d_gene: NA; CDR3aa: CASSSGTGRETQYF; CDR3nt: TGTGCCAGCAGCTCCGGGACGGGACGAGAGACCCAGTACTTC
v_gene: TRBV7-2; abundance: NA; j_gene: TRBJ1-1; d_gene: NA; CDR3aa: CASTGYGTEAFF; CDR3nt: TGTGCCAGCACCGGCTATGGAACTGAAGCTTTCTTT
v_gene: TRBV2; abundance: NA; j_gene: TRBJ1-5; d_gene: NA; CDR3aa: CASKRAGDSNQPQHF; CDR3nt: TGTGCCAGCAAACGAGCCGGGGATAGCAATCAGCCCCAGCATTTT
v_gene: TRBV11-2; abundance: many; j_gene: TRBJ2-7; d_gene: NA; CDR3aa: CASSSLRDGQYF; CDR3nt: TGTGCCAGCAGCTCCCTACGGGACGGGCAGTACTTC
v_gene: TRBV7-9; abundance: few; j_gene: TRBJ2-2; d_gene: NA; CDR3aa: CASSLVGLPNTGELFF; CDR3nt: TGTGCCAGCAGCTTAGTTGGGCTCCCGAACACCGGGGAGCTGTTTTTT
v_gene: TRBV19; abundance: NA; j_gene: TRBJ1-5; d_gene: TRBD1; CDR3aa: CASSPNDGTGINQPQHF; CDR3nt: TGTGCCAGTAGTCCGAACGACGGGACAGGCATTAATCAGCCCCAGCATTTT
v_gene: TRBV9; abundance: many; j_gene: TRBJ2-2; d_gene: NA; CDR3aa: CASSAGTTGELFF; CDR3nt: TGTGCCAGCAGCGCCGGGACGACCGGGGAGCTGTTTTTT
v_gene: TRBV7-9; abundance: NA; j_gene: TRBJ1-5; d_gene: NA; CDR3aa: CASGPLSGGSHFLNQPQHF; CDR3nt: TGTGCCAGCGGCCCTCTATCTGGGGGCAGTCATTTTCTCAATCAGCCCCAGCATTTT
v_gene: TRBV24-1; abundance: few; j_gene: TRBJ2-3; d_gene: TRBD1; CDR3aa: CATSESAGTGPFMDTQYF; CDR3nt: TGTGCCACCAGTGAATCTGCCGGGACAGGCCCCTTCATGGATACGCAGTATTTT
v_gene: TRBV5-1; abundance: few; j_gene: TRBJ1-1; d_gene: NA; CDR3aa: CASSFPGPVVEAFF; CDR3nt: TGCGCCAGCAGTTTCCCGGGTCCCGTGGTTGAAGCTTTCTTT
v_gene: TRBV7-3; abundance: many; j_gene: TRBJ1-2; d_gene: NA; CDR3aa: CASSLRGWQPF; CDR3nt: TGTGCCAGCAGCTTAAGGGGTTGGCAGCCCTTT
v_gene: TRBV4-1; abundance: NA; j_gene: TRBJ1-4; d_gene: TRBD1; CDR3aa: CASSRPGQQNEKLFF; CDR3nt: TGCGCCAGCAGCAGACCGGGACAGCAGAATGAAAAACTGTTTTTT
v_gene: TRBV6-1; abundance: NA; j_gene: TRBJ2-2; d_gene: TRBD1; CDR3aa: CASSPTGGARNTGELFF; CDR3nt: TGTGCCAGCTCACCTACAGGGGGCGCGAGGAACACCGGGGAGCTGTTTTTT
v_gene: TRBV12-3/TRBV12-4; abundance: many; j_gene: TRBJ1-1; d_gene: NA; CDR3aa: CASSFHSEAFF; CDR3nt: TGTGCCAGCAGTTTTCATTCTGAAGCTTTCTTT
v_gene: TRBV2; abundance: NA; j_gene: TRBJ1-1; d_gene: NA; CDR3aa: CASSYRGWGGWNTEAFF; CDR3nt: TGTGCCAGCAGTTACCGGGGGTGGGGGGGATGGAACACTGAAGCTTTCTTT
v_gene: TRBV4-1; abundance: few; j_gene: TRBJ1-6; d_gene: TRBD1; CDR3aa: CASSQASGGRDNSPLHF; CDR3nt: TGCGCCAGCAGCCAAGCATCAGGGGGCCGGGATAATTCACCCCTCCACTTT
v_gene: TRBV5-1; abundance: NA; j_gene: TRBJ1-4; d_gene: TRBD1; CDR3aa: CASSWDDRGPREKPFF; CDR3nt: TGCGCCAGCAGCTGGGACGACAGGGGTCCTCGTGAAAAACCGTTTTTT
v_gene: TRBV7-2; abundance: many; j_gene: TRBJ1-1; d_gene: NA; CDR3aa: CASSAPQGGDTEAFF; CDR3nt: TGTGCCAGCAGCGCGCCCCAGGGAGGGGACACTGAAGCTTTCTTT
v_gene: TRBV2; abundance: many; j_gene: TRBJ1-1; d_gene: NA; CDR3aa: CAGSGDTGHTEAFF; CDR3nt: TGTGCCGGAAGCGGAGATACAGGGCACACTGAAGCTTTCTTT
v_gene: TRBV3-1; abundance: many; j_gene: TRBJ1-2; d_gene: NA; CDR3aa: CASSPSWDGGYGYTF; CDR3nt: TGTGCCAGCAGCCCATCCTGGGACGGGGGATATGGCTACACCTTC
v_gene: TRBV7-9; abundance: many; j_gene: TRBJ1-6; d_gene: NA; CDR3aa: CASSPGSLNSPLHF; CDR3nt: TGTGCCAGCAGTCCAGGGTCCCTAAATTCACCCCTCCACTTT
v_gene: TRBV7-8; abundance: once; j_gene: TRBJ1-6; d_gene: NA; CDR3aa: CASSRRHVVPLHF; CDR3nt: TGTGCCAGCAGCCGGAGACACGTAGTTCCCCTCCACTTT
v_gene: TRBV24-1; abundance: NA; j_gene: TRBJ2-7; d_gene: TRBD1; CDR3aa: CATSSGGWNEQYF; CDR3nt: TGTGCCACGAGCTCAGGGGGCTGGAACGAGCAGTACTTC
v_gene: TRBV7-2; abundance: once; j_gene: TRBJ2-6; d_gene: TRBD1; CDR3aa: CASSHGRTGGGNVLTF; CDR3nt: TGTGCCAGCAGCCACGGAAGGACAGGGGGAGGCAACGTCCTGACTTTC
v_gene: TRBV5-6; abundance: few; j_gene: TRBJ2-3; d_gene: NA; CDR3aa: CASSPSSGPDTQYF; CDR3nt: TGTGCCAGCAGCCCCTCGAGCGGGCCCGATACGCAGTATTTT
v_gene: TRBV7-2; abundance: many; j_gene: TRBJ1-3; d_gene: NA; CDR3aa: CASSLVGVTSTIYF; CDR3nt: TGTGCCAGCAGCTTAGTCGGGGTAACCAGCACCATATATTTT